The clone carrying this T cell receptor (beta chain) was recorded only once. Germline V gene sequence: CDR1 SGDLS, CDR2 YYNGEE. Trimming cost V 0 bases and J 4 bases; bases outside gene matches: 6. The CDR3 consists of 16 residues. This record comes from a study of cytomegalovirus exposure and HLA in healthy donors. PCR used 60 Vbeta primers and 13 Jbeta primers. The data were produced by immunoSEQ multiplex PCR, yet TCRdb's version contains in-frame clones alone and is incomplete. The data contain around 120,000 clones, about 73% of them singletons. The sequence derives from a woman in her 40s in good health and CMV-seronegative. V usage is TRBV9 and J usage is TRBJ2-5, with 10 positions matching TRBD2. The sample was PBMCs. CDR3 loop: CASSVGPSGRGETQYF. In nucleotides, the CDR3 is TGTGCCAGCAGCGTAGGCCCTAGCGGGAGAGGAGAGACCCAGTACTTC.